This TCR beta chain was obtained from a study of regulatory T cells in long-lasting Graves disease. Study-level points and caveats: Patients with persistent disease shared some 2,900 public clonotypes, outpacing the 900 to 1,000 shared by new patients.

For TCR beta, libraries came from iRepertoire HTBI primers and Arm-PCR of CDR3 regions. The authors' processing: Across the samples, identification revealed 55 to 80 TRBV and around 14 TRBJ segments. MiXCR was run by TCRdb on the multiplex PCR reads, yielding one entry per CDR3 protein. TCRdb assigned the V and J calls; the authors' analysis was not used. Of a few hundred thousand distinct CDR3 sequences in the sample, around a fifth were seen once. This clonotype was counted at least ten times. Its specificity is unknown. Noted time point: persistent/refractory GD, antithyroid drugs over 5 years with positive TRAb. PBMC-extracted RNA yielded the TCR library. The patients included were those that came from an endocrinology department in Xi'an, China. The material was peripheral blood mononuclear cells (PBMCs), obtained when the disease was refractory, from a patient treated with antithyroid drugs. This receptor was identified in a female donor with Graves disease.

The CDR3 sequence: CASSGGTPGNQPQHF. Here the CDR3 DNA reads TGTGCCAGCAGTGGCGGGACTCCGGGTAATCAGCCCCAGCATTTT. The chain carries TRBV6-1 and TRBJ1-5, with TRBD1 as a possible D gene (5 bases). Trimming shortened V by 4 bases and J by 4 bases, and 14 bases separated the two germline ends. This CDR3 comprises 15 residues. Germline-derived CDR1 and CDR2 are MNHNS and SASEGT.